Listed below are T cell receptor beta chains from one sample, sequenced in a study of control samples from healthy donors and cancer patients. Sequencing was performed with immunoSEQ multiplex PCR; in TCRdb, only in-frame clones are kept and a portion is missing. The sample consists of fewer than 300,000 clones, about four fifths of them appearing once. The sample taken for sequencing was PBMCs. The source is a woman aged 55 to 70 with lung cancer. CDR3s include the opening cysteine and the closing phenylalanine or tryptophan. Each record gives: V gene, J gene, clone size, D gene, CDR3 DNA, CDR3 protein. A D gene is named only where the DNA matches it firmly. The size of a clone is reported for some rows only, either as once, few or many, or as a class for expanded clones.

>TRBV29-1|TRBJ1-2|NA|NA
TGCAGCGTTGAAGATCCTGTCGGGGGGACGAGCTACACCTTC
CSVEDPVGGTSYTF
>TRBV21-1|TRBJ1-1|NA|NA
TGTGCCAGCAGCAAAAATAAGGGCAGGCGGAACACTGAAGCTTTCTTT
CASSKNKGRRNTEAFF
>TRBV5-1|TRBJ2-3|NA|TRBD2
TGCGCCAGCAGCGCCTTACTAGCGGCCAACACAGATACGCAGTATTTT
CASSALLAANTDTQYF
>TRBV3-1/TRBV3-2|TRBJ2-7|NA|TRBD2
TGTGCCAGCAGCCAAGACCCTAGCGGGTTCGGCGAGCAGTACTTC
CASSQDPSGFGEQYF
>TRBV7-6|TRBJ2-5|NA|NA
TGTGCCAGCAGCTTATCAACGCGGAGAGGAGGCCAAGAGACCCAGTACTTC
CASSLSTRRGGQETQYF
>TRBV4-1|TRBJ2-7|NA|NA
TGCGCCAGCAGCCATAGGGGGGGGATCGCCTACGAGCAGTACTTC
CASSHRGGIAYEQYF
>TRBV12-3/TRBV12-4|TRBJ2-7|NA|NA
TGTGCCAGCAGGAGGGGGGTAAGCGAGCAGTACTTC
CASRRGVSEQYF
>TRBV28|TRBJ1-5|NA|NA
TGTGCCAGCAGTTTACTAGAAACGAATCAGCCCCAGCATTTT
CASSLLETNQPQHF
>TRBV5-4|TRBJ1-4|once|TRBD1
TGTGCCAGCAGCGGGAAGGACAGGGGGACTGAAAAACTGTTTTTT
CASSGKDRGTEKLFF
>TRBV6-5|TRBJ2-7|few|NA
TGTGCCAGTTCCCTTTCCCCGACAGACTCCTACGAGCAGTACTTC
CASSLSPTDSYEQYF
>TRBV7-3|TRBJ1-2|NA|NA
TGTGCCAGCAGCTTCGGAGGGTTGAGTGGCTACACCTTC
CASSFGGLSGYTF
>TRBV28|TRBJ2-3|NA|NA
TGTGCCAGCCAACCAGGGTACACAGATACGCAGTATTTT
CASQPGYTDTQYF
>TRBV6-4|TRBJ2-1|NA|NA
TGTGCCAGCAGTGACTCCGACGACCCCTGGGTCTACAATGAGCAGTTCTTC
CASSDSDDPWVYNEQFF
>TRBV5-1|TRBJ2-1|NA|TRBD1
TGCGCCAGCAGCCCGGGACAGGCCTTGGGTGAGCAGTTCTTC
CASSPGQALGEQFF
>TRBV10-3|TRBJ2-3|NA|NA
TGTGCCATCAGTGCAGTTTCAACAGATACGCAGTATTTT
CAISAVSTDTQYF
>TRBV9|TRBJ2-4|NA|TRBD2
TGTGCCAGCAGCGCAAGCGGGATGGGCAACATTCAGTACTTC
CASSASGMGNIQYF
>TRBV6-4|TRBJ2-7|NA|NA
TGTGCCAGCAGTATCCGCCAGGGGCCAACGGGGACATCATTCTACGAGCAGTACTTC
CASSIRQGPTGTSFYEQYF
>TRBV7-2|TRBJ2-5|few|NA
TGTGCCAGCAGCTACAGGGCGGCGGAGACCCAGTACTTC
CASSYRAAETQYF
>TRBV5-4|TRBJ2-3|NA|TRBD2
TGTGCCAGCAGCTTGGGTGGTCTAGCGGGGGAAACAGATACGCAGTATTTT
CASSLGGLAGETDTQYF
>TRBV28|TRBJ2-7|few|NA
TGTGCCAGCGAGGGGTTTTCGAGCTCCTACGAGCAGTACTTC
CASEGFSSSYEQYF
>TRBV5-1|TRBJ2-7|NA|NA
TGCGCCAGCAGCTTGGGGGGCAGGGATCTGGGAGAGCAGTACTTC
CASSLGGRDLGEQYF
>TRBV5-5|TRBJ2-2|NA|TRBD1
TGTGCCAGCGTCCTCCAGGGGGCGACCGGGGAGCTGTTTTTT
CASVLQGATGELFF
>TRBV5-1|TRBJ1-1|NA|NA
TGCGCCAGCAGCATATCGGACAGCAACACTGAAGCTTTCTTT
CASSISDSNTEAFF
>TRBV5-6|TRBJ2-2|NA|NA
TGTGCCAGCAGCTTGGCGGGGGAGCTGTTTTTT
CASSLAGELFF
>TRBV6-5|TRBJ1-5|once|NA
TGTGCCAGCCGGGGGTATAGCAATCAGCCCCAGCATTTT
CASRGYSNQPQHF
>TRBV11-3|TRBJ2-1|NA|NA
TGTGCCAGCAGCCGAAGACTAGGAGGCTCCAATGAGCAGTTCTTC
CASSRRLGGSNEQFF
>TRBV21-1|TRBJ2-2|NA|NA
TGTGCCAGCAGCAAAGCGCTTTGGGACCGGATACAGGGGGCGCCGTCCGGGGAGCTGTTTTTT
CASSKALWDRIQGAPSGELFF
>TRBV5-4|TRBJ2-4|NA|NA
TGTGCCAGCAGCCGGGACATGGGGGGCAAAAACATTCAGTACTTC
CASSRDMGGKNIQYF
>TRBV6-1|TRBJ1-5|few|TRBD1
TGTGCCAGCTTTGAAGCTGTAGGGACAGAATTATATAGCAATCAGCCCCAGCATTTT
CASFEAVGTELYSNQPQHF
>TRBV5-6|TRBJ1-4|NA|TRBD1
TGTGCCAGCAGCTTGGTCGGGAGGGGGCGAACTAATGAAAAACTGTTTTTT
CASSLVGRGRTNEKLFF
>TRBV18|TRBJ1-4|NA|NA
TGTGCCAGCTCACCAGTGCCGGTCGACACCCTACTACGAGAGGGGAATGAAAAACTGTTTTTT
CASSPVPVDTLLREGNEKLFF
>TRBV11-2|TRBJ1-6|few|TRBD1
TGTGCCAGCAGCCTCGACAGGGGGAATTCACCCCTCCACTTT
CASSLDRGNSPLHF
>TRBV2|TRBJ1-5|NA|NA
TGTGCCAGCAGTGTTCAGGGTATGGGCAATCAGCCCCAGCATTTT
CASSVQGMGNQPQHF
>TRBV28|TRBJ2-1|NA|NA
TGTGCCAGCAGTTCCCTAGGCAGGGAGCAGTTCTTC
CASSSLGREQFF
>TRBV3-1/TRBV3-2|TRBJ2-7|NA|TRBD1
TGTGCCAGCAGCCAAGTAGGGGGCTATCCCGTGGGCGAGCAGTACTTC
CASSQVGGYPVGEQYF
>TRBV5-6|TRBJ2-5|NA|TRBD2
TGTGCCAGCAGCTTGACTAGCGGGAGTCAAGAGACCCAGTACTTC
CASSLTSGSQETQYF
>TRBV5-1|TRBJ2-1|NA|NA
TGCGCCAGCAGCTTAGCGGGTGAACCCTACAATGAGCAGTTCTTC
CASSLAGEPYNEQFF
>TRBV6-5|TRBJ1-2|NA|TRBD1
TGTGCCAGCAGGGGGATCGGGACAGCCCACTATGGCTACACCTTC
CASRGIGTAHYGYTF
>TRBV7-8|TRBJ2-3|NA|NA
TGTGCCAGCAGCTGGGGGACCGCTCGGGACACAGATACGCAGTATTTT
CASSWGTARDTDTQYF
>TRBV7-3|TRBJ2-3|NA|NA
TGTGCCAGCAGCTCGAGTCCCACCACAGATACGCAGTATTTT
CASSSSPTTDTQYF
>TRBV18|TRBJ2-6|NA|NA
TGTGCCAGCTCACCAGTCGTCTCTGGGGCCAACGTCCTGACTTTC
CASSPVVSGANVLTF
>TRBV5-1|TRBJ2-5|NA|TRBD2
TGCGCCAGCAGCTCGGGGTTTAAGCGGGACCCACAAGAGACCCAGTACTTC
CASSSGFKRDPQETQYF
>TRBV27|TRBJ1-5|NA|NA
TGTGCCAGCAGTTTACGAGGGGGTCAGCCCCAGCATTTT
CASSLRGGQPQHF
>TRBV7-8|TRBJ1-3|NA|NA
TGTGCCAGCAGCTTAGCTGGAAACACCATATATTTT
CASSLAGNTIYF
>TRBV29-1|TRBJ2-1|NA|TRBD2
TGCAGCGCGGGGGGCAGCGGGAGCCTCTACAATGAGCAGTTCTTC
CSAGGSGSLYNEQFF
>TRBV5-1|TRBJ2-1|few|NA
TGCGCCAGCAGCTTATTGGGGTCGCATGGGCTAAGCTCCTACAATGAGCAGTTCTTC
CASSLLGSHGLSSYNEQFF
>TRBV5-8|TRBJ1-6|NA|TRBD1
TGTGCCAGCAGCTCTGGACAGGGGTATTCACCCCTCCACTTT
CASSSGQGYSPLHF
>TRBV10-3|TRBJ2-7|once|TRBD2
TGTGCCACCCTACTAGCGGGGGCCTACGAGCAGTACTTC
CATLLAGAYEQYF
>TRBV5-1|TRBJ1-4|NA|NA
TGCGCCAGCAGCCAAGACGGACGGTTTAATGAAAAACTGTTTTTT
CASSQDGRFNEKLFF
>TRBV19|TRBJ2-2|NA|NA
TGTGCCAGTAGTATGGGTACAGGGTGGGCCGGGGAGCTGTTTTTT
CASSMGTGWAGELFF
>TRBV28|TRBJ1-5|few|TRBD1
TGTGCCAGCAGTTCCACAGGGGATCGCAATCAGCCCCAGCATTTT
CASSSTGDRNQPQHF
>TRBV6-1|TRBJ2-1|NA|NA
TGTGCCAGCAGTGGCTTCGCGGGCCTTCCTTCCTACAATGAGCAGTTCTTC
CASSGFAGLPSYNEQFF
>TRBV18|TRBJ1-2|NA|NA
TGTGCCAGCTCCCTACTAATCGAGGCTTATGGCTACACCTTC
CASSLLIEAYGYTF
>TRBV20-1|TRBJ1-3|NA|NA
TGCAGTGCTAGTCCCGGGAAGAAATATTTT
CSASPGKKYF
>TRBV27|TRBJ2-7|NA|NA
TGTGCCAGCACCCCCCGGGGGGCTTTCTCCTACGAGCAGTACTTC
CASTPRGAFSYEQYF